This T cell receptor beta chain is from a study of blood T cells in healthy people across ages. Study results and limitations: The lack of PBMC sorting stopped any conclusive naive versus antigen-experienced comparison. Comparison with aged donors showed that long-lived donors had more naive CD4+ cells and higher diversity.

This clonotype has ten or more counts. Its antigen is still unknown. Primed by a sample-barcoded 5' primer and a J-beta primer mix, a second PCR proceeded for 7 to 11 cycles. From the 5' RACE reads, TCRdb called clonotypes with MiXCR, one entry per CDR3 protein. In the table there are about 1.7 million distinct CDR3 sequences, 28% of which are singletons. Per the germline V gene, CDR1 is ENHRY and CDR2 is SYGVKD. With V trimmed by 5 bases and J by 0 bases, 3 bases remained unmatched. This CDR3 has 15 residues. Staff drew roughly 10 milliliters of peripheral blood from each donor. The receptor was derived from a woman in her thirties in good health. The sequencing input was blood. V is TRBV10-3 and J is TRBJ2-3, with 9 bases that match TRBD2. The CDR3 region has the DNA TGTGCCATCAGTCCCGGACTAGCGAGCACAGATACGCAGTATTTT. This translates into CAISPGLASTDTQYF.